This passage covers 11 T cell receptor beta chains from one sample sequenced in a study of T cells in tumors after PD-1 blockade. Produced via immunoSEQ multiplex PCR; TCRdb's table is partial and in-frame only. The sample has around 13,000 clones; around 63% are singletons. The sample was tumor tissue, taken before anti-PD-1 treatment. The receptors shown here come from a human donor with cutaneous squamous cell carcinoma.

The genes are TRBV27 and TRBJ1-5, with D possibly TRBD1 on 6 matching bases. CDR1 is MNHEY and CDR2 is SMNVEV in the germline V gene (reference sequence). V lost 3 bases and J lost 0, with 15 bases in between. The CDR3 is made up of 17 amino acids. The chain's CDR3 is CASSLTGGPYSNQPQHF. The CDR3 bases are TGTGCCAGCAGTTTGACGGGGGGGCCCTATAGCAATCAGCCCCAGCATTTT.

The chain joins TRBV18 to TRBJ1-5; TRBD1 agrees at 9 bases. In germline, CDR1 is KGHSH, CDR2 LQKENI. The CDR3 sequence is 15 residues long. V dropped 5 bases and J dropped 7; count of bases not matched to a gene: 9. This CDR3 is CASSSGQGKGQPQHF. CDR3 bases: TGTGCCAGCTCATCCGGACAGGGGAAGGGCCAGCCCCAGCATTTT.

The table lists this clone with a count of one. This chain joins TRBV11-1 and TRBJ2-7, with 7 positions matching TRBD1. The CDR3 sequence is 14 residues long. The V gene's germline CDR1 is SGHAT and CDR2 FQDESV (reference sequence). Unmatched junction bases numbered 5, after V lost 5 bases and J lost 1 base. CDR3 residues: CASSPGQVSYEQYF. As DNA, the CDR3 is TGTGCCAGCAGCCCCGGACAGGTGTCCTACGAGCAGTACTTC. The full variable domain, with the rest looked up from reference TRBV11-1 and TRBJ2-7, is EAEVAQSPRYKITEKSQAVAFWCDPISGHATLYWYRQILGQGPELLVQFQDESVVDDSQLPKDRFSAERLKGVDSTLKIQPAELGDSAMYLCASSPGQVSYEQYFGPGTRLTVT.

The chain uses TRBV5-5 and TRBJ2-7; D not certain. The V gene's germline CDR1 is SGHKS and CDR2 YYEKEE (reference sequence). This CDR3 has 17 residues. Trimming took off 0 bases at V and 1 base at J, with 17 bases between the two ends. The CDR3: CASSLGGLHGASYEQYF. The CDR3 DNA reads TGTGCCAGCAGCTTGGGGGGTTTGCACGGAGCTTCCTACGAGCAGTACTTC.

The rearrangement joins TRBV4-2 to TRBJ2-5, with unresolved D. CDR1 and CDR2 (germline): LGHNA, YNFKEQ. This CDR3 contains 15 residues. V lost 0 bases and J 0 bases, leaving 8 bases between the germline ends. This CDR3 is CASSQERHDQETQYF. In DNA, the CDR3 is TGTGCCAGCAGCCAAGAAAGGCACGACCAAGAGACCCAGTACTTC.

The V gene is TRBV19, the J gene TRBJ2-5; D may be TRBD1 (5 bases). Germline CDR1 reads LNHDA; CDR2 reads SQIVND (reference sequence). This CDR3 has 13 residues. The ends were cut back, 6 bases at V and 4 bases at J, with 12 bases in the middle. CDR3 in DNA: TGTGCCAGTAGCCAGGGCATTGTAGAGACCCAGTACTTC. Protein sequence: CASSQGIVETQYF.

The chain employs TRBV28 and TRBJ1-5; D gene uncertain. V lost 6 bases to trimming and J lost 2 bases, with 11 bases between them. Per germline, CDR1 MDHEN and CDR2 SYDVKM. The CDR3 runs 14 residues. The CDR3 sequence is CASRPPGGNQPQHF. Written as DNA, the CDR3 is TGTGCCAGCAGACCGCCCGGAGGCAATCAGCCCCAGCATTTT.

The CDR3 is CAISEGQGGPYEQYF. The CDR3 DNA is TGTGCCATCAGTGAGGGACAGGGGGGCCCTTACGAGCAGTACTTC. This rearrangement joins TRBV10-3 to TRBJ2-7; 10 nucleotides line up with TRBD1. Germline-derived CDR1 and CDR2 are ENHRY and SYGVKD. V dropped 2 bases and J dropped 4; count of bases not matched to a gene: 5. The CDR3 has 15 amino acids.

This clone rates as medium-sized. This chain joins TRBV5-6 and TRBJ2-7, with 11 bases that match TRBD1. Trimming took 2 bases from V and 3 from J; bases not matched to a gene: 4. This CDR3 is 15 amino acids long. The germline V gene encodes CDR1 SGHDT and CDR2 YYEEEE. The CDR3 DNA follows: TGTGCCAGCAGCTTCGGCGGGACAGGGGGCTACGAGCAGTACTTC. Translating it yields CASSFGGTGGYEQYF.

The rearrangement joins TRBV7-2 to TRBJ2-5; 9 positions agree with TRBD1. This CDR3 is 15 amino acids long. The J segment lost 5 bases and the V segment lost 5 bases, leaving 9 bases of the junction unmatched. Germline-derived CDR1 and CDR2 are SGHTA and FQGNSA. The CDR3 nucleotides are TGTGCCAGCAGCCTACCGACAGGGGGTAGGGAGACCCAGTACTTC. Translating it yields CASSLPTGGRETQYF.

V usage is TRBV6-2 or TRBV6-3 and J usage is TRBJ1-3, with D tentatively TRBD1 (5 bases). The length of the CDR3 is 15 residues. CDR1 MNHEY and CDR2 SVGEGT come from the germline V gene. The germline V and J ends were trimmed by 2 bases and 3 bases, with 11 bases remaining between them. The CDR3 reads CASSYRGTHGNTIYF. The CDR3, as DNA: TGTGCCAGCAGTTACCGAGGGACTCATGGAAACACCATATATTTT.